This entry features one T cell receptor (beta chain) sequence. The antigen it binds to is not known. Base qualities are not at hand, and no much larger clone is one base apart. Each collaborating institution followed its own protocols to collect whole blood in K2EDTA tubes. Collaborator samples were shipped for TCRbeta analysis as frozen whole blood, isolated PBMCs, or DNA extracted from either sample type. TCRbeta CDR3 regions were amplified from genomic DNA by means of the immunoSEQ Assay, a bias-controlled multiplex PCR. Turning to the authors' computational methods: Within the assay, amplification of reference gene primers was used to estimate how many nucleated cells each sample contained. To quantify the absolute abundance of each unique TCRbeta CDR3 rearrangement, sequence reads were collapsed and filtered. For each sample, productive Simpson clonality was calculated by taking the square root of Simpson's diversity index across productive rearrangements. TCRdb took over this immuneACCESS table, retaining in-frame rearrangements with V and J assigned. Such tables are incomplete; in checked studies, under half of the missing clones stem from an unresolved V gene, and the remainder is unexplained. V, J and clone size derive from that table, while D and trimming were established from the DNA sequence. The sample table lists roughly 230,000 clones, roughly 90% of them with a count of one. About 1.8% of the sample is taken by the ten largest.

The entry originates in a study of blood T cell repertoires in COVID-19 (dated by TCRdb to about 2020). Notes on the research overall: Collaborator samples came from the United States, Italy and Spain and covered acute and convalescent phases of COVID-19. A de-identified subject ID, COVID-19 status, age in years and sex were almost always included in the sample metadata. The material from the prospective study consisted of cDNA or gDNA derived from T cells, B-cell-depleted T cells, or PBMCs. Where HLA class I and class II types were available, the types were taken from metadata supplied by the sample provider, not from assay-based typing. The repertoires were released in a freely available public database intended as a resource for research on the immune response to SARS-CoV-2. Samples came from the ongoing ImmuneRACE study (first 160 participants) plus 1,254 subjects from 6 global collaborators. Subjects who had been exposed to COVID-19, were actively infected with it, or had recovered from it provided the deeply sampled blood TCRbeta repertoires that made up the dataset. Beyond this particular receptor, the publication reports: The amount of clinical and demographic metadata varied by source and participant and was provided uncurated.

CDR3 length: 13 amino acids, cysteine to phenylalanine. The read is trimmed to its CDR3 DNA, 39 bases read in frame from base 1. V was cut back by 6 bases and J by 0 bases, leaving a gap of 9 bases between them. CDR1 and CDR2, per the germline V gene, are MNHEY and SVGEGT. This TCR came from a man in his 70s with acute or convalescent COVID-19. The specimen sequenced was peripheral blood. Recombination connected TRBV6-2 or TRBV6-3 to TRBJ2-7, with TRBD1 perhaps the D gene, on 5 matching bases. The DNA sequence is TGTGCCAGCAGCGGACAACACTCCTACGAGCAGTACTTC. This gives the protein CASSGQHSYEQYF.